This T cell receptor beta chain appears in the sequencing data of a study of shared clonotypes between healthy human individuals. This clone has a handful of counts. The test was conducted at deep level. Once extracted for a subset, genomic DNA was divided evenly among several immunoSEQ plates. Here immunoSEQ multiplex PCR was the method, and the copy in TCRdb shows in-frame clones only, minus some. The sample has approximately 2.1 million clones, more than 85% seen once. Germline assignment: CDR1 LGHNA and CDR2 YNFKEQ. Trimming shortened V by 1 base and J by 1 base, and 13 bases separated the two germline ends. This CDR3 comprises 16 residues.

This rearrangement joins TRBV4-2 to TRBJ2-5; a possible D gene is TRBD2 (6 bases). The sequenced sample consisted of naive CD4+ T cells from PBMCs. Documented subset: CD45RA+ positively selected. The receptor was isolated from a man aged 18 to 29 in good health. Some clones in this sample may be carry-over from other donors' samples. Here the CDR3 DNA reads TGTGCCAGCAGCCAAGTCCGAACCGGGGGCCAAGAGACCCAGTACTTC. This sequence encodes CASSQVRTGGQETQYF.